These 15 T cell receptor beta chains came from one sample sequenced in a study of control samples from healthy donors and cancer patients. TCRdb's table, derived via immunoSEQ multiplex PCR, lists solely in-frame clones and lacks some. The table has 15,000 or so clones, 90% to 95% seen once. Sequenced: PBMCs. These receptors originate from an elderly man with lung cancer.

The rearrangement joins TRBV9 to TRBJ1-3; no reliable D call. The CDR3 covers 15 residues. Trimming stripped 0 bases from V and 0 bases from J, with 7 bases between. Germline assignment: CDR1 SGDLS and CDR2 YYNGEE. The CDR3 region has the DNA TGTGCCAGCAGCGTAGAGCACAGCTCTGGAAACACCATATATTTT. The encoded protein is CASSVEHSSGNTIYF.

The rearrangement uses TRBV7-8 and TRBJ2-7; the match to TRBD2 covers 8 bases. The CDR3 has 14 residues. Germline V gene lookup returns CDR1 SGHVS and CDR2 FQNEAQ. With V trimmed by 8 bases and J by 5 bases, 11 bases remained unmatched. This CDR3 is CASHPRGGGDEQYF. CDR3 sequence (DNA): TGTGCCAGCCACCCACGGGGGGGTGGGGACGAGCAGTACTTC.

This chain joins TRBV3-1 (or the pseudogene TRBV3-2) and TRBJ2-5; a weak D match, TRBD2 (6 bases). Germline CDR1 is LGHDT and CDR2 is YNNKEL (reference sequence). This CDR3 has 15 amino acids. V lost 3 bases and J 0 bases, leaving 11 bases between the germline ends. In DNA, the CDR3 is TGTGCCAGCAGCCACAGCGGGTTGTACCAAGAGACCCAGTACTTC. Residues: CASSHSGLYQETQYF.

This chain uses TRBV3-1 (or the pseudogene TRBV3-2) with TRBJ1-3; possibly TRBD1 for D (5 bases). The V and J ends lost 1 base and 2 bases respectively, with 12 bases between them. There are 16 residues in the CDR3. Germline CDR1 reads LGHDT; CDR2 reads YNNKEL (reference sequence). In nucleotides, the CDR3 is TGTGCCAGCAGCCAAGGTGGGGGAATAACTGGAAACACCATATATTTT. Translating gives CASSQGGGITGNTIYF.

CDR3 sequence: CASSRQGGAWPQHF. The CDR3 DNA sequence: TGTGCCAGCAGTCGACAGGGGGGGGCTTGGCCCCAGCATTTT. The rearrangement links TRBV28 to TRBJ1-5, with 9 bases lining up with TRBD1. V gave up 5 bases and J gave up 9 bases; unmatched junction bases: 8. Germline CDR1 reads MDHEN; CDR2 reads SYDVKM. The length of the CDR3 is 14 residues.

The CDR3 DNA sequence: TGTGCCAGCAGCTTAACAGGGACGAACACTGAAGCTTTCTTT. It translates to CASSLTGTNTEAFF. V and J are TRBV7-9 and TRBJ1-1; possible D gene TRBD1, 6 bases. CDR1 is SEHNR, CDR2 FQNEAQ, per germline (reference sequence). Trimming stripped 2 bases from V and 1 base from J, with 8 bases between. The CDR3 loop spans 14 amino acids. The complete variable domain, with remaining parts taken from reference TRBV7-9 and TRBJ1-1, reads DTGVSQNPRHKITKRGQNVTFRCDPISEHNRLYWYRQTLGQGPEFLTYFQNEAQLEKSRLLSDRFSAERPKGSFSTLEIQRTEQGDSAMYLCASSLTGTNTEAFFGQGTRLTVV.

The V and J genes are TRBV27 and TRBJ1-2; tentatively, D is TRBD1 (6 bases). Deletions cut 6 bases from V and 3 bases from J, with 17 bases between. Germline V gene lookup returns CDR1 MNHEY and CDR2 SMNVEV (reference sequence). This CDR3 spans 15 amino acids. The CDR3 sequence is CASSPQGAGHYGYTF. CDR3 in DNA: TGTGCCAGCAGCCCACAGGGAGCGGGCCACTATGGCTACACCTTC.

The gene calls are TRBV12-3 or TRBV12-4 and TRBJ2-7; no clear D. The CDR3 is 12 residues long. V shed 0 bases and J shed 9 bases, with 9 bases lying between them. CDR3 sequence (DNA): TGTGCCAGCAGTTTAGCCCCCTTGGGGCAGTACTTC. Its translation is CASSLAPLGQYF.

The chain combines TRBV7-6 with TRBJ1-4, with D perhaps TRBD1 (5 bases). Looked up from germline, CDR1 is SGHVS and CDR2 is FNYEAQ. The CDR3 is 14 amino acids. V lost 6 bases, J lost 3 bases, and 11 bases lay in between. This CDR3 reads CASSRVGANEKLFF. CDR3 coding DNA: TGTGCCAGCAGTCGGGTGGGGGCTAATGAAAAACTGTTTTTT.

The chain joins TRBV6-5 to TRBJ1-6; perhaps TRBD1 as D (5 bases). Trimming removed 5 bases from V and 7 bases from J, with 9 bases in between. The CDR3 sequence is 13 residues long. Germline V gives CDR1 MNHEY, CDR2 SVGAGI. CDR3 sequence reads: CASSRRDNSPLHF. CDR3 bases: TGTGCCAGCAGTCGGCGGGACAATTCACCCCTCCACTTT.

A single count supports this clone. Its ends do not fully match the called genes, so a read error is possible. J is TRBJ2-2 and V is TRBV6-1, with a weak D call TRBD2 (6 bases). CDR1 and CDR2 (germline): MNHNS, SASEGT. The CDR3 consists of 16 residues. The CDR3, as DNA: TGTGCCAACAGTGAGAATGGGGGGAGGAACACCGGGGAGCTGTTTTTT. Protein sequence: CANSENGGRNTGELFF.

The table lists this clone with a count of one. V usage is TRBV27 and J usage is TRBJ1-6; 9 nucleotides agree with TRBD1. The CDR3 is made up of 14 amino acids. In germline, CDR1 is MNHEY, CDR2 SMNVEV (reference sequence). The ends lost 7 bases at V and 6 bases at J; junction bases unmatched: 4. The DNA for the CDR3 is TGTGCCAGCAATCCGGGACAGGGTAATTCACCCCTCCACTTT. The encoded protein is CASNPGQGNSPLHF.

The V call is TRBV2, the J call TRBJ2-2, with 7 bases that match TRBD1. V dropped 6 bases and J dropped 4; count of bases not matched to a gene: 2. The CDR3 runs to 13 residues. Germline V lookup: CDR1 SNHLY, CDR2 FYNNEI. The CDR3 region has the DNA TGTGCCAGCAGGGCAGGGGGCACCGGGGAGCTGTTTTTT. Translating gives CASRAGGTGELFF.

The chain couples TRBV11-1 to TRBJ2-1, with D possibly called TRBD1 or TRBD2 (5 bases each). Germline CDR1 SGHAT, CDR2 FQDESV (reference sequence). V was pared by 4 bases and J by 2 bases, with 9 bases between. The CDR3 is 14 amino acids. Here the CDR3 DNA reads TGTGCCAGCAGCTCCCGGGGCCCCTACAATGAGCAGTTCTTC. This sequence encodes CASSSRGPYNEQFF.

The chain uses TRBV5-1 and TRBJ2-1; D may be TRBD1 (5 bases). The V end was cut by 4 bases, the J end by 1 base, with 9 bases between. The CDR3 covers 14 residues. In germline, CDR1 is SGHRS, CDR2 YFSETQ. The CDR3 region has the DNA TGCGCCAGCAGCCCTGACAGTTCCTACAATGAGCAGTTCTTC. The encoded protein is CASSPDSSYNEQFF.